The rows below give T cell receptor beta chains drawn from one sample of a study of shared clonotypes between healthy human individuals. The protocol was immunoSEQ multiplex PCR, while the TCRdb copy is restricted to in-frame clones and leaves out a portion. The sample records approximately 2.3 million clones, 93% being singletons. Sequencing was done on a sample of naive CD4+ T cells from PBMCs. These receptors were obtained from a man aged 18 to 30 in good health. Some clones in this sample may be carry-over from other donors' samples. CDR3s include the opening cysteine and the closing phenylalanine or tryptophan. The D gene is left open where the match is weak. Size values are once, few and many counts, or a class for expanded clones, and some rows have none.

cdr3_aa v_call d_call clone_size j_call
CASSNTETQYF TRBV28 - - TRBJ2-5
CAWGGTQYQETQYF TRBV30 - - TRBJ2-5
CASKKDPRGGELFF TRBV4-2 - - TRBJ2-2
CASRQAGTDTQYF TRBV5-1 - - TRBJ2-3
CASSEAYGEGVSGNTIYF TRBV6-1 - - TRBJ1-3
CASYRTGVSYGYTF TRBV6-1 TRBD1 - TRBJ1-2
CASGTGDYFQTQYF TRBV7-9 - - TRBJ2-5
CASSAQLASTDTQYF TRBV9 - once TRBJ2-3
CASSGHLTSSGNTIYF TRBV6-1 - - TRBJ1-3
CASSLLLNTEAFF TRBV28 - - TRBJ1-1
CASSLGKNTEAFF TRBV18 - - TRBJ1-1
CASSEVRGRRNQPQHF TRBV10-2 - - TRBJ1-5
CASSYSTSLGGNTIYF TRBV2 - - TRBJ1-3